These T cell receptor beta chains were read from a single sample in a study of blood T cell repertoires in COVID-19. Clones were read by immunoSEQ multiplex PCR, and TCRdb kept only the in-frame ones, dropping some. The sample includes 150,000 or so clones, around 85% seen only once; the top ten take approximately 8.4%. Sequenced material: PBMCs or T cells enriched from blood (not recorded which). These receptors originate from a middle-aged man who had recovered from COVID-19. CDR3s include the opening cysteine and the closing phenylalanine or tryptophan. The D gene is left open where the match is weak. Size is omitted from some rows. Given values are once, few, many or a class for expanded clones.

V: TRBV7-8; size: -; D: -; J: TRBJ1-1; DNA: TGTGCCAGCAGCTCGCACAAGGGGGTGAGCACTGAAGCTTTCTTT; CDR3: CASSSHKGVSTEAFF
V: TRBV19; size: -; D: TRBD2; J: TRBJ2-7; DNA: TGTGCCAGTAGTATTAAGGAGCGGGGCTACGAGCAGTACTTC; CDR3: CASSIKERGYEQYF
V: TRBV28; size: -; D: -; J: TRBJ2-1; DNA: TGTGCCAGCCGGTATGACAGGTACCCCCCGGGGGGGCAGTTCTTC; CDR3: CASRYDRYPPGGQFF
V: TRBV12-3/TRBV12-4; size: -; D: -; J: TRBJ1-2; DNA: TGTGCCAGCTCCCGGGCAGGGTACGGCTACACCTTC; CDR3: CASSRAGYGYTF
V: TRBV9; size: -; D: TRBD2; J: TRBJ2-1; DNA: TGTGCCAGCAGCCCGGCGGGGGGCACCTACAATGAGCAGTTCTTC; CDR3: CASSPAGGTYNEQFF
V: TRBV11-2; size: -; D: -; J: TRBJ1-2; DNA: TGTGCCAGCAGCCAAGGGACTTCTAACTATGGCTACACCTTC; CDR3: CASSQGTSNYGYTF
V: TRBV20-1; size: -; D: TRBD1; J: TRBJ1-3; DNA: TGCAGTGCTAGTGACCAGGGGGCGGCTGGAAACACCATATATTTT; CDR3: CSASDQGAAGNTIYF
V: TRBV27; size: -; D: TRBD1; J: TRBJ2-7; DNA: TGTGCCAGCAGTTTCTGGCAGGGGGCGTACGAGCAGTACTTC; CDR3: CASSFWQGAYEQYF
V: TRBV29-1; size: -; D: -; J: TRBJ1-2; DNA: TGCAGCGCTTCTATTCCCTCCTATGGCTACACCTTC; CDR3: CSASIPSYGYTF
V: TRBV2; size: -; D: TRBD1; J: TRBJ1-1; DNA: TGTGCCAGCAGTGGAGGCAGGGGGTGGGCTAACACTGAAGCTTTCTTT; CDR3: CASSGGRGWANTEAFF
V: TRBV27; size: -; D: TRBD2; J: TRBJ2-1; DNA: TGTGCCAGCAGTTTATCTAGGACTAGCGGGTACAATGAGCAGTTCTTC; CDR3: CASSLSRTSGYNEQFF
V: TRBV7-9; size: -; D: TRBD1; J: TRBJ2-7; DNA: TGTGCCAGCAGCTCGATAACAGGGGTCGAGCAGTACTTC; CDR3: CASSSITGVEQYF
V: TRBV24-1; size: -; D: TRBD1; J: TRBJ1-3; DNA: TGTGCCACCAGTGGGGTGACAGGGGGCCCCTCTGGAAACACCATATATTTT; CDR3: CATSGVTGGPSGNTIYF
V: TRBV5-1; size: -; D: TRBD2; J: TRBJ2-1; DNA: TGCGCCAGCGCCGTCCGGGGGGGTAACAATGAGCAGTTCTTC; CDR3: CASAVRGGNNEQFF
V: TRBV5-1; size: -; D: TRBD1; J: TRBJ1-2; DNA: TGCGCCAGCAGCTTTACCGTAGGGACAGGACCCGGTTGGGACAATGGCTACACCTTC; CDR3: CASSFTVGTGPGWDNGYTF
V: TRBV15; size: -; D: -; J: TRBJ2-2; DNA: TGTGCCACCAGCAGAGATCCAGGGAGGACGTACACCGGGGAGCTGTTTTTT; CDR3: CATSRDPGRTYTGELFF
V: TRBV11-2; size: -; D: -; J: TRBJ1-1; DNA: TGTGCCAGCAGTCCGGCGGGGGTCCCTGAAGCTTTCTTT; CDR3: CASSPAGVPEAFF
V: TRBV7-6; size: -; D: -; J: TRBJ1-1; DNA: TGTGCCAGCAGCTTATCCCGGGCGGGGAACACTGAAGCTTTCTTT; CDR3: CASSLSRAGNTEAFF
V: TRBV7-3; size: -; D: TRBD2; J: TRBJ2-7; DNA: TGTGCCAGCAGCTTAAATCTAGCGGGGGGGCACGAGCAGTACTTC; CDR3: CASSLNLAGGHEQYF
V: TRBV5-6; size: -; D: -; J: TRBJ1-2; DNA: TGTGCCAGCAGCCCGGGGAGTGGGAGCTATGGCTACACCTTC; CDR3: CASSPGSGSYGYTF
V: TRBV27; size: once; D: -; J: TRBJ2-2; DNA: TGTGCCAGCAGTTTCTCGAGCAGGGGGGCGGCCGGGGAGCTGTTTTTT; CDR3: CASSFSSRGAAGELFF
V: TRBV10-1; size: -; D: -; J: TRBJ2-1; DNA: TGCGCCAGCAGTGAGGTTGTGCCGGGGGGCATGAATGAGCAGTTCTTC; CDR3: CASSEVVPGGMNEQFF
V: TRBV7-2; size: once; D: TRBD1; J: TRBJ1-1; DNA: TGTGCCAGCAGCTTCAGGACAGGGGGCACTGAAGCTTTCTTT; CDR3: CASSFRTGGTEAFF
V: TRBV5-1; size: -; D: TRBD1; J: TRBJ1-1; DNA: TGCGCCAGCAGCTTGGAAGGACAGGGGTTTGGAGCTTTCTTT; CDR3: CASSLEGQGFGAFF
V: TRBV25-1; size: -; D: TRBD1; J: TRBJ1-1; DNA: TGTGCCACCGGACAGGGGGGCACTGAAGCTTTCTTT; CDR3: CATGQGGTEAFF
V: TRBV19; size: -; D: -; J: TRBJ2-3; DNA: TGTGCCAGTACCAACGGGTTTTTCACAGATACGCAGTATTTT; CDR3: CASTNGFFTDTQYF
V: TRBV7-2; size: few; D: -; J: TRBJ1-2; DNA: TGTGCCAGCAGCTCTACCTCGTGGAGGAATACCCTAGCTAACTATGGCTACACCTTC; CDR3: CASSSTSWRNTLANYGYTF
V: TRBV30; size: -; D: TRBD1; J: TRBJ1-2; DNA: TGTGCCTGGCTTCCTATGCCAGGGGGTGGCTACACCTTC; CDR3: CAWLPMPGGGYTF
V: TRBV28; size: -; D: TRBD1; J: TRBJ2-7; DNA: TGTGCCAGCAGTGCCGGACAGGCCCCCTACGAGCAGTACTTC; CDR3: CASSAGQAPYEQYF
V: TRBV7-6; size: few; D: TRBD1; J: TRBJ1-6; DNA: TGTGCCAGCAGCAAAGGCCAGGGACAGGGTGGTTCACCCCTCCACTTT; CDR3: CASSKGQGQGGSPLHF
V: TRBV5-6; size: -; D: -; J: TRBJ2-7; DNA: TGTGCCAGCAGCTTGGTTACAGGGCGCATGGTGTACGAGCAGTACTTC; CDR3: CASSLVTGRMVYEQYF
V: TRBV3-1/TRBV3-2; size: -; D: TRBD1; J: TRBJ1-5; DNA: TGTGCCAGCAGCCAAGATACTCAGGGGGCGCGATGCAATCAGCCCCAGCATTTT; CDR3: CASSQDTQGARCNQPQHF
V: TRBV2; size: -; D: -; J: TRBJ2-7; DNA: TGTGCCAGCAGTGACCAGGGGACGATCTACGAGCAGTACTTC; CDR3: CASSDQGTIYEQYF